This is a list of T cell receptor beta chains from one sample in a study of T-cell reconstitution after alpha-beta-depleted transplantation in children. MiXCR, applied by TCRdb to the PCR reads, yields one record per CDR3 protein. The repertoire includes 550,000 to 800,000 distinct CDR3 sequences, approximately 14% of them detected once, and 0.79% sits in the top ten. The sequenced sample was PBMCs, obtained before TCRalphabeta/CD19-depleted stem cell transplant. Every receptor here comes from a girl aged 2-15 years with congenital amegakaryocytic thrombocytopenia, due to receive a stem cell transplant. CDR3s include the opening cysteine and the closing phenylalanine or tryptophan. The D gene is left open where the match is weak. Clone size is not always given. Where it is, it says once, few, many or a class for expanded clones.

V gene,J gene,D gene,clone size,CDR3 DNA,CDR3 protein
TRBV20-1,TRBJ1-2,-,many,TGCAGTGCTACCGGGGGTTGGCATGGCTACACCTTC,CSATGGWHGYTF
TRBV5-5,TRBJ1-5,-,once,TGTGCCAGCAGCTTGGGGGACGGAATTCAGCCCCAGCATTTT,CASSLGDGIQPQHF
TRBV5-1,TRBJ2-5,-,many,TGCGCCAGCAGCTTGGGGTCTGGGTGCCAAGAGACCCAGTACTTC,CASSLGSGCQETQYF
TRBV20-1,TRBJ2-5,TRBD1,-,TGCAGTGCTAGTCTCTGGGCGGGACAGGGTTTTTCGGAGGAGACCCAGTACTTC,CSASLWAGQGFSEETQYF
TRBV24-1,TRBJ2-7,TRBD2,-,TGTGCCACCAGTGATCTTGCGACGCGAGCTAGCGGGAGATGGATGACCTACGAGCAGTACTTC,CATSDLATRASGRWMTYEQYF
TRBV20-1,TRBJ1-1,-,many,TGCAGTGCTAGTTCAGGCGCGAACACTGAAGCTTTCTTT,CSASSGANTEAFF
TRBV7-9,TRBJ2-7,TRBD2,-,TGTGCCAGCAGCTTGGGCGCGGGAGTATTCTACGAGCAGTACTTC,CASSLGAGVFYEQYF
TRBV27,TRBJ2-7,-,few,TGTGCCAGCAGTTTACAATGGGGCGGCGAGCAGTACTTC,CASSLQWGGEQYF
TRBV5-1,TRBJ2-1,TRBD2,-,TGCGCCAGCAGCTATACTAGCGGCGATTCGAAAAATGGGCAGTTCTTC,CASSYTSGDSKNGQFF
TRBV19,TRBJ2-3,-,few,TGTGCCAGTAGTTTCTTACAGGATACGCAGTATTTT,CASSFLQDTQYF
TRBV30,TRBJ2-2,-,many,TGTGCCTGGAGTGTAATCCGTTACACCGGGGAGCTGTTTTTT,CAWSVIRYTGELFF
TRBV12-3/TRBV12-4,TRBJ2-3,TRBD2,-,TGTGCCAGCAGTTTCTCAGCGGGAGATAATACGCAGTATTTT,CASSFSAGDNTQYF
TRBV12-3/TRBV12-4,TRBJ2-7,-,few,TGTGCCAGCGGGACCCAGGGTGTATCGTACGAGCAGTACTTC,CASGTQGVSYEQYF
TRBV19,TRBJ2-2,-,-,TGTGCCAGTAGTATTCAACAGATAAACACCGGGGAGCTGTTTTTT,CASSIQQINTGELFF
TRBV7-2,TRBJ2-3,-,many,TGTGCCAGCAGCTCAACCTTTGGACCAAGCCGGTATTTT,CASSSTFGPSRYF
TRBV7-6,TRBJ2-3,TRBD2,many,TGTGCCAGCAGCTTAGCGTCATCTAGCGGGAGATACACAGATACGCAGTATTTT,CASSLASSSGRYTDTQYF
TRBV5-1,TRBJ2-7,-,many,TGCGCCAGCAGCTTGCCGACAGAAGAGCAGTACTTC,CASSLPTEEQYF
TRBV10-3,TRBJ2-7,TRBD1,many,TGTGCCATCAGTGAGCGGGGACAGGGGACCTCCTACGAGCAGTACTTC,CAISERGQGTSYEQYF
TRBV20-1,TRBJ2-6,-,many,TGCAGTGCCGCCTCCCGCGCTGGGGCCAACGTCCTGACTTTC,CSAASRAGANVLTF
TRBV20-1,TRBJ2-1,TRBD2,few,TGCAGTGCTAGAGAAGTGTTTGCGGGAGGGAGGGAGCAGTTCTTC,CSAREVFAGGREQFF
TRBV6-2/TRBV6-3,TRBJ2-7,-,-,TGTGCCAGCAGTAACAGGGCAGGGAACTACGAGCAGTACTTC,CASSNRAGNYEQYF
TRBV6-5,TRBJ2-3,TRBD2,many,TGTGCCAGCAGTTACGCCCTAGCGGGCACAGATACGCAGTATTTT,CASSYALAGTDTQYF
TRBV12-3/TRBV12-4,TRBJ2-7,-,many,TGTGCCAGCAGTTGGAAGGAGAGCTACGAGCAGTACTTC,CASSWKESYEQYF
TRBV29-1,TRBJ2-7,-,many,TGCAGCGTTGAACTAATGACAGATTCCTACGAGCAGTACTTC,CSVELMTDSYEQYF
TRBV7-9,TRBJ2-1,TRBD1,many,TGTGCCAGCATCCGGGACAGGGTGGACTACAATGAGCAGTTCTTC,CASIRDRVDYNEQFF
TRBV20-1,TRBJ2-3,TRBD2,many,TGCAGTGCTAGAGATGGGGCTAGCGGGAAAGATACGCAGTATTTT,CSARDGASGKDTQYF
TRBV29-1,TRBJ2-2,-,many,TGCAGCGCGTTGAGTGGGGCCACGTTTGCCGGGGAGCTGTTTTTT,CSALSGATFAGELFF
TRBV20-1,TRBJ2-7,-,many,TGCAGTGCTAGGGGGGGACCCTTCTACGAGCAGTACTTC,CSARGGPFYEQYF
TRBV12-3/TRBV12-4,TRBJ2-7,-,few,TGTGCCGTCGGGTCCGGGACCATCTACGAGCAGTACTTC,CAVGSGTIYEQYF
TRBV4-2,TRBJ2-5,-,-,TGTGCCAGCAGCCAAGTGGGAGGAGGGGAGACCCAGTACTTC,CASSQVGGGETQYF
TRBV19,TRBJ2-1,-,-,TGTGCCAGTAGCCACGACAGAGTGGGCCAAAATGAGCAGTTCTTC,CASSHDRVGQNEQFF
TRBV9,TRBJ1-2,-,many,TGTGCCAGCAGCGTATGGCGAGACCTGGCAGGACCACCCGGTGGCTACACCTTC,CASSVWRDLAGPPGGYTF